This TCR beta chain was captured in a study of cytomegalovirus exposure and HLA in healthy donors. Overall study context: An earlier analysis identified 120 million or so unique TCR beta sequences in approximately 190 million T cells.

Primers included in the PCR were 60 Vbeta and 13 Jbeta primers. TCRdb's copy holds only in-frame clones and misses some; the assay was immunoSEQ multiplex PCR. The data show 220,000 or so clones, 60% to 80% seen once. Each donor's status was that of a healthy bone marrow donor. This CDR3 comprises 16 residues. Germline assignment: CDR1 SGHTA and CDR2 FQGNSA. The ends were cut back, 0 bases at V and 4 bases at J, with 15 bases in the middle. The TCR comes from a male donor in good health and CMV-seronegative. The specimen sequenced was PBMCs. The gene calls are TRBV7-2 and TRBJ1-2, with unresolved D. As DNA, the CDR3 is TGTGCCAGCAGCTTAGCGCGGGTGACGGCAATCTATGGCTACACCTTC. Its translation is CASSLARVTAIYGYTF. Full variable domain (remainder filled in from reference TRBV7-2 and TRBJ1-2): GAGVSQSPSNKVTEKGKDVELRCDPISGHTALYWYRQSLGQGLEFLIYFQGNSAPDKSGLPSDRFSAERTGGSVSTLTIQRTQQEDSAVYLCASSLARVTAIYGYTFGSGTRLTVV.